The entry that follows covers one T cell receptor beta chain sequence. The antigen it recognizes is unknown. No base quality values were provided; no much bigger clone lies one nucleotide off. Using the deep immunoSEQ assay, multiplex PCR amplified TCR CDR3 regions from genomic DNA. Extracted genomic DNA from each cell subset was distributed evenly across all wells of several immunoSEQ 96-well plates, and each plate was treated as a replicate. For sorted subsets, roughly 190 ng of genomic DNA, equivalent to 30,000 or so T cell genomes, went into each replicate PCR. Purified libraries were quantified with a Qubit 3.0 fluorometer, sized on a Bioanalyzer 2100, and re-quantified with the KAPA Library Quantification kit. A separate single-read 150-cycle Illumina NextSeq 550 flow cell was used to sequence each immunoSEQ 96-well plate. The original methods were these. Because only junctional sequences without quality scores were contained in the immunoSEQ output, filtering matching that applied to full-length reads could not be performed. Sequences were annotated with PyIR, a Python wrapper for IgBLAST v1.9, using IMGT germline references to assign V/J genes and CDR3. Reads were removed for weak V/J assignments (E-value above 1e-6), missing CDR3, stop codons, out-of-frame junctions, or ambiguous translated residues. V3J clonotypes were defined as sequences sharing the same inferred V gene, J gene, and CDR3 amino acid sequence. Percentage overlap between repertoires was calculated by dividing the number of shared unique clonotypes by the size of the smaller repertoire. RTK rarefaction, the Chao1 estimator, and Recon v2.1 estimates of unobserved clonotypes were used to assess repertoire richness. Generation probabilities for all TCRbeta clonotypes obtained by the gDNA method from a handful of donors were computed using OLGA. Here the immuneACCESS table is served through TCRdb, limited to in-frame sequences with V and J called. Missing clones are a known gap in these copies; in checked studies unresolved V genes cover under half, and the rest lacks a known reason. D and trimming were read from the DNA, whereas the V and J calls and clone size are those reported in that table. The sample table contains around 700,000 clones; only one count was recorded for about 92% of them. The biggest ten clones account for about 24% of the sample.

CD8 naive samples were obtained by positive selection for CCR7 among CD45RO-negative cells, yielding a CD45RA+CCR7+ population from which TemRA cells were excluded. The donors were healthy, HIV-negative adults who had no recently reported acute infections or vaccinations. All donors were Caucasian adults living in Nashville, Tennessee, USA. Blood was collected by leukapheresis, and PBMCs were isolated by Ficoll-Histopaque density gradient centrifugation and then cryopreserved in liquid nitrogen vapor phase. Analytical flow cytometry was used to check the purity and quantity of every magnetically sorted T cell population. From each sorted fraction, genomic DNA was isolated and quantified by UV absorbance on a Nanodrop 2000c. V loses 10 bases of germline sequence and J loses 5 bases, and the interval between the two ends is 23 bases. From the germline V gene, CDR1 is SGHAT and CDR2 is FQNNGV. Including the terminal cysteine and phenylalanine, the CDR3 comprises 15 residues. The only DNA kept is the CDR3, 45 bases in frame from the first base.

This record belongs to a study of shared clonotypes between healthy human individuals (TCRdb year 2020). Background for the entire study: The cohort comprised two women and a few men aged 18 to 49 years. To increase sequencing depth and limit assay-specific biases, different laboratories used diverse techniques to prepare libraries and sequence TCR repertoires. The study deeply sequenced blood TCR repertoires of about five healthy adults to estimate repertoire size and the extent of clonotype sharing between individuals. For each donor, CD4 naive and CD4 memory were each given three plates, CD8 naive was given two plates, and CD8 memory was given one plate. Leukapheresis yielded between about 0.94 and 9 billion PBMCs per donor. Beyond this particular receptor, the publication reports: Even with the large sequencing depth, rarefaction of the sorted-subset datasets indicated that sequencing was incomplete. Because the study included a small number of donors, the genetic and exposure-history diversity represented was limited. Sampling was limited to blood, and TCR repertoires in tissue likely differ from TCR repertoires in blood. Naive subsets generally had larger estimated clonotype richness than memory subsets did. Based on pairwise subsampling, the degree of clonotype sharing among donors was expected to be affected by sequencing depth. Roughly 5.2% of naive CD4, roughly 3.5% of naive CD8, approximately 2.2% of memory CD4, and approximately 0.39% of memory CD8 clonotypes were shared across several donors. Higher generation probabilities were observed for clonotypes shared by all four sorted-subset donors than for non-shared clonotypes.

The clonotype comes from a man aged 25-45 years in good health. Rearrangement joined TRBV11-2 to TRBJ2-5; matching of 6 bases hints at TRBD2 as the D gene. Sequencing used naive CD8+ T cells sorted from blood. Interpreted using the paper, the cell subset or site label stands for: CD45RA+CCR7+. The CDR3 region reads CATRRRGGARETQYF. The bases are TGTGCCACCCGAAGGAGAGGCGGGGCGCGGGAGACCCAGTACTTC.